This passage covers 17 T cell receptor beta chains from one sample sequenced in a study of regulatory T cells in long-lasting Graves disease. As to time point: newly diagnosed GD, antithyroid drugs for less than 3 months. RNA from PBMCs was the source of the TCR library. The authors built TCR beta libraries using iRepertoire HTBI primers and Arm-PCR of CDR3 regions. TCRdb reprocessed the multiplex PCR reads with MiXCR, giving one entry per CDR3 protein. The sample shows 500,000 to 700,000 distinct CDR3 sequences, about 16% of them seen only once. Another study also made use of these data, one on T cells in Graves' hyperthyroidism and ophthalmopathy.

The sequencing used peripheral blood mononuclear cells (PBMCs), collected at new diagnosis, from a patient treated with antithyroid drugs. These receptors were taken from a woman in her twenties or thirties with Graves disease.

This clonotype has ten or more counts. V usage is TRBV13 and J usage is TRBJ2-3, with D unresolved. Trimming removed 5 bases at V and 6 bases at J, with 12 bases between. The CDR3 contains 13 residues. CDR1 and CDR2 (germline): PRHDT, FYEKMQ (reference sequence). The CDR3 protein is CASSPVTSDTQYF. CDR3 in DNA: TGTGCCAGCAGCCCAGTCACGTCGGATACGCAGTATTTT.

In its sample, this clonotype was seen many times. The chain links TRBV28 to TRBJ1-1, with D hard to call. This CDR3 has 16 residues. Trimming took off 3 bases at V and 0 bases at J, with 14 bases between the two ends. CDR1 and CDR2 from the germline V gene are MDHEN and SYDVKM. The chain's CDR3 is CASSFGSANMNTEAFF. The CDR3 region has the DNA TGTGCCAGCAGTTTTGGGTCGGCTAACATGAACACTGAAGCTTTCTTT.

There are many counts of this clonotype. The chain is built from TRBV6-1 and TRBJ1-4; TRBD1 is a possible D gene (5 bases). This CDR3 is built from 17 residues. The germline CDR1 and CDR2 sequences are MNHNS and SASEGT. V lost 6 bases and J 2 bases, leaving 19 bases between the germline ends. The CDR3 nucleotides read TGTGCCAGCAGAGGGTGGGGCCCCGATACTACTAATGAAAAACTGTTTTTT. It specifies CASRGWGPDTTNEKLFF.

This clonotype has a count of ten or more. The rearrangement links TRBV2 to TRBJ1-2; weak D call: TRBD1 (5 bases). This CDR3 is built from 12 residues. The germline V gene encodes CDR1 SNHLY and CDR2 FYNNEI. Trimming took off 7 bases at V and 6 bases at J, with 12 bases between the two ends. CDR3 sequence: CASMWGIDGYTF. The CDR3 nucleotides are TGTGCCAGCATGTGGGGGATCGATGGCTACACCTTC. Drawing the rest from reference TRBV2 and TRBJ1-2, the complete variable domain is EPEVTQTPSHQVTQMGQEVILRCVPISNHLYFYWYRQILGQKVEFLVSFYNNEISEKSEIFDDQFSVERPDGSNFTLKIRSTKLEDSAMYFCASMWGIDGYTFGSGTRLTVV.

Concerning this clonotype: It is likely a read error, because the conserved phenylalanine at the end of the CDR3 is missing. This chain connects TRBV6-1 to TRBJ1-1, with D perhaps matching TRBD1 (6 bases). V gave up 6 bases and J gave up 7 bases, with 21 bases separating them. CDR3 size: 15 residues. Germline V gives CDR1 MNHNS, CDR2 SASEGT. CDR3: CASSAGTSGTNEAFS. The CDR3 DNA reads TGTGCCAGCAGCGCCGGGACATCCGGAACAAATGAAGCTTTCTCT.

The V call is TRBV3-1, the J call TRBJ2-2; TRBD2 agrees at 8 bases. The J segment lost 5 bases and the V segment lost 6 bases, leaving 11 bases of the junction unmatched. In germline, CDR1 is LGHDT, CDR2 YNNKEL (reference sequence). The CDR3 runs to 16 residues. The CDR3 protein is CASSLNGRGYTGELFF. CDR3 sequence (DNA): TGTGCCAGCAGTCTCAACGGGAGGGGTTATACCGGGGAGCTGTTTTTT.

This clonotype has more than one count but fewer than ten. The CDR3 sequence is CASSFQGPGAPGGQYF. CDR3 DNA: TGTGCCAGCAGCTTCCAGGGACCTGGAGCCCCTGGAGGGCAGTACTTC. The chain is built from TRBV7-9 and TRBJ2-7, with D possibly being TRBD1 or TRBD2 (5 bases each). This CDR3 is built from 16 residues. The germline CDR1 and CDR2 sequences are SEHNR and FQNEAQ (reference sequence). V was cut by 3 bases and J by 9 bases, with 24 bases left in between.

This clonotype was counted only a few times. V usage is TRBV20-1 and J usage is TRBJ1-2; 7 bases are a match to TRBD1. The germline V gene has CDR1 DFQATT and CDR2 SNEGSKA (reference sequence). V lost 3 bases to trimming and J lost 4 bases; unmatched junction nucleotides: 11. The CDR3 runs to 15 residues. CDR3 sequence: CSARASGQKFYGYTF. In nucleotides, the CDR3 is TGCAGTGCTAGGGCTTCGGGACAGAAATTCTATGGCTACACCTTC.

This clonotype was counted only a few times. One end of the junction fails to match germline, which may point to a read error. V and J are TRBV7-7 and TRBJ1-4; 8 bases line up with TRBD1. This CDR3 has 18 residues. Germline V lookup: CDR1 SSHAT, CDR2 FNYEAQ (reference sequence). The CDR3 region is CASSDRTGMFRESEKLFF. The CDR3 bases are TGTGCTAGCAGCGACCGGACAGGGATGTTCCGGGAAAGTGAAAAACTGTTTTTT.

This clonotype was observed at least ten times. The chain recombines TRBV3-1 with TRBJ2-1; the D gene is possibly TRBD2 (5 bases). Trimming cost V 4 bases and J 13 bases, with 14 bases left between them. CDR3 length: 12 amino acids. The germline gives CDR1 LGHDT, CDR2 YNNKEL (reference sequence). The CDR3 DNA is TGTGCCAGCAGCCTCGGACTGTCCAACCAGTTCTTC. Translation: CASSLGLSNQFF.

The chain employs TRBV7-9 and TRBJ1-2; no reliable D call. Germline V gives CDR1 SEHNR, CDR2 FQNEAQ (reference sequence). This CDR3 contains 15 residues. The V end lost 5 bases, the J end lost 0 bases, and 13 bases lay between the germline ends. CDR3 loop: CASSARSLANYGYTF. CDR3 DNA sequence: TGTGCCAGCAGCGCCCGCAGCCTGGCTAACTATGGCTACACCTTC.

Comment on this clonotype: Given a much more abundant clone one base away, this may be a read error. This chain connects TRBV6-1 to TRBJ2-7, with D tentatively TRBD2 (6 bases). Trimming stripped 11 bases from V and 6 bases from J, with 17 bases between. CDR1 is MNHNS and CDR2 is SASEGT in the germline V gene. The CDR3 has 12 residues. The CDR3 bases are TGTGCCTGCTCCGGGGTGGGAGGCGAGCAGTACTTC. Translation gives CACSGVGGEQYF.

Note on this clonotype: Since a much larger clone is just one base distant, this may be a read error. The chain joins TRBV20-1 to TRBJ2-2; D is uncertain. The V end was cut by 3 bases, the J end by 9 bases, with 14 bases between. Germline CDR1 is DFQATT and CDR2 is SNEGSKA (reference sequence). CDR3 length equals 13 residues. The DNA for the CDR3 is TGCAGTGCTAGGCAGCAGAAGACCTGGGAGCTGTTTTTT. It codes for CSARQQKTWELFF.

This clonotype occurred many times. Written as DNA, the CDR3 is TGTGCCAGCAGCGGCGATCGGGGCTCAGGAGGTGGCTACACCTTC. This translates into CASSGDRGSGGGYTF. The V call is TRBV9, the J call TRBJ1-2; D is possibly TRBD1 (5 bases). CDR1 is SGDLS, CDR2 YYNGEE, per germline. V lost 3 bases to trimming and J lost 7 bases, with 19 bases between them. The CDR3 is 15 amino acids.

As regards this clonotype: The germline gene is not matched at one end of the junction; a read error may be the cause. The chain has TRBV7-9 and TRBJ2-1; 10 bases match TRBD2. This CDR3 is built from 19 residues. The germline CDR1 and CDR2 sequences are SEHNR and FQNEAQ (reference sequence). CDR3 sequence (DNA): TGTGCCAGCAGCCCCCGGGCTAGCGGGAGTGTCCTCTCCTACAATAAGCAGTTCTTC. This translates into CASSPRASGSVLSYNKQFF.

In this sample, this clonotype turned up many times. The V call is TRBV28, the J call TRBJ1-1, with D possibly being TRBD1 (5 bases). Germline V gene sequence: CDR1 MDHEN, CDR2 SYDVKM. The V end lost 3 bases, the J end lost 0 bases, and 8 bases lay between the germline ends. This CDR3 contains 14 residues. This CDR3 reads CASSLDNMNTEAFF. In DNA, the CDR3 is TGTGCCAGCAGTTTGGACAACATGAACACTGAAGCTTTCTTT.

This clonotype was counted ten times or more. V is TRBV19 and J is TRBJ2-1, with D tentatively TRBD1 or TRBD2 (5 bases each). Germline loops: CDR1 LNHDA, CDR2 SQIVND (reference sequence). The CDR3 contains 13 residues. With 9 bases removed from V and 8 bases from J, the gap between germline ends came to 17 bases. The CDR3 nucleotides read TGTGCCAGCAATCCCGGGACCGGGCATGAGCAGTTCTTC. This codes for CASNPGTGHEQFF.